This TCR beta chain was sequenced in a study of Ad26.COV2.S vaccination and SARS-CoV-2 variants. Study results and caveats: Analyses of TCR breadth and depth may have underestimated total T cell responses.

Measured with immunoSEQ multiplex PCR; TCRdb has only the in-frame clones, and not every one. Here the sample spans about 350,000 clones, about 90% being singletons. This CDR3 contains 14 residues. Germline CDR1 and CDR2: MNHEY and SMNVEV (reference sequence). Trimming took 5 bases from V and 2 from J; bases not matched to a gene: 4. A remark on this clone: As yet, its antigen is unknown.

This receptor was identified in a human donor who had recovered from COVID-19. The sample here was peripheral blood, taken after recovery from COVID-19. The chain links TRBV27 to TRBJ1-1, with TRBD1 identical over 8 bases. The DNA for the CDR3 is TGTGCCAGCAGTGAATCAGGGGGCAACACTGAAGCTTTCTTT. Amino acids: CASSESGGNTEAFF.